This TCR beta chain emerged from a study of blood T cell repertoires in COVID-19. Study at large: PBMCs, B-cell-depleted T cells, or T cells were the source of the cDNA or gDNA that made up the material.

The CDR3 totals 17 residues. J lost 1 base, V lost 1 base, and 9 bases had no gene match. The V gene's germline CDR1 is MGHRA and CDR2 YSYEKL. Assay: immunoSEQ multiplex PCR; the TCRdb copy retains only in-frame clones and omits some. The table records 100,000 to 150,000 clones, approximately 82% of them present only once. Input material: peripheral blood. The chain joins TRBV4-1 to TRBJ1-2; 7 positions agree with TRBD1. The sequence derives from a woman aged 45-59 years with acute or convalescent COVID-19. CDR3 coding DNA: TGCGCCAGCAGCCAAGGTCTGGGGACAGAGCATAACTATGGCTACACCTTC. This translates into CASSQGLGTEHNYGYTF.